The sequence of this T cell receptor (beta chain) was determined in a study of CD8+CD57+ T cells in acquired aplastic anemia. Template material for TCR beta VDJ and CDR3 profiling consisted of genomic DNA. MiXCR was run by TCRdb on the reads, yielding one entry per CDR3 protein. The top ten clones hold 15% to 20% of a sample with approximately 170,000 distinct CDR3 sequences, about half of them seen once. This clonotype has at least ten counts. With 3 bases clipped from V and 0 bases from J, the junction kept 2 bases outside the gene matches. Germline V gene sequence: CDR1 MDHEN, CDR2 SYDVKM. The CDR3 spans 14 residues.

This clonotype was obtained from a human donor in good health, serving as a control. The sequencing sample was made of sorted CD4+, CD8+, or CD8+CD57+ T cells (not recorded which) from PBMCs. This chain uses TRBV28 with TRBJ2-7; 7 bases map to TRBD2. The CDR3 coding sequence is TGTGCCAGCAGTTTGGGGGGGGTCTCCTACGAGCAGTACTTC. As protein: CASSLGGVSYEQYF.